One sample yielded the 28 T cell receptor beta chains listed below, sequenced in a study of blood T cell repertoires in COVID-19. The data were produced by immunoSEQ multiplex PCR, yet TCRdb's version contains in-frame clones alone and is incomplete. Of fewer than 350,000 clones listed, 70% to 90% are singletons. Sequencing was performed on peripheral blood. The receptors were sampled from an older woman with COVID-19, enrolled during active disease.

V and J are TRBV2 and TRBJ2-6, with 7 nucleotides matching TRBD1. Germline CDR1 is SNHLY and CDR2 is FYNNEI. The CDR3 runs 17 residues. V was pared by 5 bases and J by 0 bases, with 7 bases of the junction left unmatched. In nucleotides, the CDR3 is TGTGCCAGCAGTCGACAGGGAAGCAACTCTGGGGCCAACGTCCTGACTTTC. This translates into CASSRQGSNSGANVLTF. The variable domain in full, with the rest retrieved from reference TRBV2 and TRBJ2-6, is EPEVTQTPSHQVTQMGQEVILRCVPISNHLYFYWYRQILGQKVEFLVSFYNNEISEKSEIFDDQFSVERPDGSNFTLKIRSTKLEDSAMYFCASSRQGSNSGANVLTFGAGSRLTVL.

Note on this clone: The CDR3 carries no conserved terminal phenylalanine or tryptophan, so it likely arises from a read error. No DNA is shown, since the ends of the CDR3 on it are uncertain; the CDR3 is the one TCRdb lists. The CDR3 loop reads CASEIAGQGGYLTL. The V and J genes are TRBV28 and TRBJ2-3; the D segment call TRBD1 is taken from the table without a DNA check. CDR1 and CDR2 (germline): MDHEN, SYDVKM. Counting both end residues, the CDR3 totals 14 amino acids.

This clone has at least ten counts. The chain uses TRBV28 and TRBJ2-7, with D hard to call. The CDR3 runs to 12 residues. The V end lost 4 bases, the J end lost 1 base, and 5 bases lay between the germline ends. Germline assignment: CDR1 MDHEN and CDR2 SYDVKM. The CDR3 loop reads CASSSSSYEQYF. As DNA, the CDR3 is TGTGCCAGCAGTTCCTCGTCCTACGAGCAGTACTTC. Filled out from reference TRBV28 and TRBJ2-7, the complete variable domain reads DVKVTQSSRYLVKRTGEKVFLECVQDMDHENMFWYRQDPGLGLRLIYFSYDVKMKEKGDIPEGYSVSREKKERFSLILESASTNQTSMYLCASSSSSYEQYFGPGTRLTVT.

The chain carries TRBV4-3 and TRBJ2-4, with 9 bases lining up with TRBD2. Trimming cost V 0 bases and J 2 bases; bases outside gene matches: 5. Germline V CDR1 and CDR2: LGHNA, YSLEER. The CDR3 runs to 17 residues. In nucleotides, the CDR3 is TGCGCCAGCAGCCAAGACGGGCGGGGGGGCCCCAAAAACATTCAGTACTTC. Protein product: CASSQDGRGGPKNIQYF.

The J gene is TRBJ1-3, the V gene TRBV18; 7 bases match TRBD1. The CDR3 totals 15 residues. The germline gives CDR1 KGHSH, CDR2 LQKENI. Trimming removed 5 bases from V and 0 bases from J; junction bases left unmatched: 4. For the CDR3, the DNA is TGTGCCAGCTCATCCGGACAGGTCTCTGGAAACACCATATATTTT. Translating it yields CASSSGQVSGNTIYF.

DNA for the CDR3: TGCGCCAGCAGCTTGAGCCCACTAGGGTTTGCAACTAATGAAAAACTGTTTTTT. It encodes CASSLSPLGFATNEKLFF. The chain recombines TRBV5-1 with TRBJ1-4; D is unclear. This CDR3 has 18 amino acids. The germline V and J ends were trimmed by 1 base and 0 bases, with 16 bases remaining between them. Germline-derived CDR1 and CDR2 are SGHRS and YFSETQ.

The chain combines TRBV19 with TRBJ2-5; the D gene is possibly TRBD1 (5 bases). CDR1 and CDR2 (germline): LNHDA, SQIVND (reference sequence). The V gene lost 3 bases and the J gene lost 2 bases, with 10 bases spanning the gap. The CDR3 length is 14 residues. The CDR3, as DNA: TGTGCCAGTAGTATTGGACACCGTCAAGAGACCCAGTACTTC. Translated: CASSIGHRQETQYF. Full variable domain (missing parts from reference TRBV19 and TRBJ2-5): DGGITQSPKYLFRKEGQNVTLSCEQNLNHDAMYWYRQDPGQGLRLIYYSQIVNDFQKGDIAEGYSVSREKKESFPLTVTSAQKNPTAFYLCASSIGHRQETQYFGPGTRLLVL.

This clone has just one count. This chain uses TRBV30 with TRBJ2-1; TRBD2 matches at 12 bases. The J segment lost 1 base and the V segment lost 3 bases, leaving 10 bases of the junction unmatched. Germline-derived CDR1 and CDR2 are GTSNPN and SVGIG (reference sequence). This CDR3 comprises 18 residues. This CDR3 is CAWSPSGGAHRSYNEQFF. CDR3 coding DNA: TGTGCCTGGAGCCCTAGCGGGGGGGCCCATCGGTCCTACAATGAGCAGTTCTTC. Filled out from reference TRBV30 and TRBJ2-1, the complete variable domain reads SQTIHQWPATLVQPVGSPLSLECTVEGTSNPNLYWYRQAAGRGLQLLFYSVGIGQISSEVPQNLSASRPQDRQFILSSKKLLLSDSGFYLCAWSPSGGAHRSYNEQFFGPGTRLTVL.

This CDR3 is CASSEALRGSGNTEAFF. The CDR3 nucleotides read TGTGCCAGCAGTGAAGCGCTTCGGGGGAGTGGGAACACTGAAGCTTTCTTT. The V call is TRBV2, the J call TRBJ1-1; a weak D match, TRBD1 (5 bases). With 0 bases removed from V and 1 base from J, the gap between germline ends came to 15 bases. Germline CDR1 is SNHLY and CDR2 is FYNNEI. The CDR3 totals 17 residues.

The V and J genes are TRBV5-1 and TRBJ2-3; D ambiguous. Trimming removed 0 bases at V and 4 bases at J, with 9 bases between. Germline V gene data show CDR1 as SGHRS and CDR2 as YFSETQ. CDR3 size: 14 residues. The CDR3 spells CASSLASGPDTQYF. DNA for the CDR3: TGCGCCAGCAGCTTGGCGTCAGGCCCAGATACGCAGTATTTT.

The chain couples TRBV5-1 to TRBJ1-2; D gene ambiguous. The CDR3 is 13 amino acids. From germline, CDR1 is SGHRS and CDR2 YFSETQ. V was pared by 3 bases and J by 2 bases, with 8 bases between. The CDR3 region has the DNA TGCGCCAGCAGCTCTCAGCGGAACTATGGCTACACCTTC. Translation: CASSSQRNYGYTF.

This chain connects TRBV20-1 to TRBJ1-2; no definite D call. Germline V gene sequence: CDR1 DFQATT, CDR2 SNEGSKA (reference sequence). This CDR3 comprises 15 residues. Trimming took off 3 bases at V and 4 bases at J, with 18 bases between the two ends. The CDR3 reads CSASPVGEGVYGYTF. CDR3 nucleotides: TGCAGTGCTAGTCCGGTCGGGGAGGGTGTCTATGGCTACACCTTC.

This clone was detected once. V usage is TRBV29-1 and J usage is TRBJ1-1, with 9 bases aligning to TRBD1. The CDR3 consists of 14 residues. V lost 7 bases and J lost 3; bases outside the gene matches: 9. Germline CDR1 reads SQVTM; CDR2 reads ANQGSEA. CDR3 sequence (DNA): TGCAGCGCCGGACAGGGGAATATGGACACTGAAGCTTTCTTT. This codes for CSAGQGNMDTEAFF.

Of note for this clone: The junction departs from germline at one end; a sequencing error may be responsible. This chain joins TRBV28 and TRBJ2-7, with 11 positions matching TRBD2. Germline CDR1 is MDHEN and CDR2 is SYDVKM. The CDR3 has 14 amino acids. DNA of the CDR3: TGTACCAGCAGTCCCCCGGGACTAGCGGAGGAGCAGTACTTC. Translating it yields CTSSPPGLAEEQYF.

J is TRBJ2-7 and V is TRBV7-2; D unclear. Trimming took off 6 bases at V and 3 bases at J, with 15 bases between the two ends. This CDR3 comprises 14 residues. Germline V CDR1 and CDR2: SGHTA, FQGNSA. This chain's CDR3 is CASSDGYRLYEQYF. The DNA of the CDR3 is TGTGCCAGCAGTGATGGGTACCGACTCTACGAGCAGTACTTC.

This chain links TRBV18 with TRBJ2-5, with a possible D match to TRBD1 (5 bases). Germline V gene sequence: CDR1 KGHSH, CDR2 LQKENI. CDR3 length equals 13 residues. V lost 0 bases to trimming and J lost 3 bases, with 5 bases between them. CDR3 region: CASSPPGEETQYF. Here the CDR3 DNA reads TGTGCCAGCTCACCACCAGGGGAAGAGACCCAGTACTTC.

The chain is built from TRBV29-1 and TRBJ2-7; tentatively, D is TRBD2 (6 bases). This CDR3 contains 12 residues. V dropped 4 bases and J dropped 2 bases, with 9 bases sitting between them. Germline-derived CDR1 and CDR2 are SQVTM and ANQGSEA. DNA for the CDR3: TGCAGCGTTGGGCGGGATACCTACGAGCAGTACTTC. Translating gives CSVGRDTYEQYF.

The chain recombines TRBV4-3 with TRBJ1-2; D gene ambiguous. The CDR3 covers 16 residues. CDR1 is LGHNA and CDR2 is YSLEER in the germline V gene. Trimming removed 0 bases from V and 0 bases from J, with 11 bases in between. The CDR3 reads CASSQDGRGANYGYTF. CDR3 in DNA: TGCGCCAGCAGCCAAGATGGCCGAGGAGCTAACTATGGCTACACCTTC.

This clone appeared once. The DNA for the CDR3 is TGTGCCATCAGTCGGGACAGTCCTGACTCCGACACTGAAGCTTTCTTT. As protein: CAISRDSPDSDTEAFF. The V and J genes are TRBV10-3 and TRBJ1-1, with 7 bases identical to TRBD1. This CDR3 spans 16 amino acids. V lost 5 bases to trimming and J lost 3 bases; unmatched junction nucleotides: 12. In germline, CDR1 is ENHRY, CDR2 SYGVKD.

The chain has TRBV27 and TRBJ2-2; 15 bases map to TRBD2. This CDR3 spans 20 amino acids. Germline CDR1 MNHEY, CDR2 SMNVEV (reference sequence). With V trimmed by 3 bases and J by 3 bases, 11 bases remained unmatched. The DNA of the CDR3 is TGTGCCAGCAGTTTGTTTCCCCCGGGACTAGCGGGGGGATACACCGGGGAGCTGTTTTTT. It codes for CASSLFPPGLAGGYTGELFF.

The rearrangement uses TRBV28 and TRBJ2-5, with D maybe TRBD2 (5 bases). CDR3 length equals 15 residues. Trimming stripped 3 bases from V and 4 bases from J, with 15 bases between. The germline CDR1 and CDR2 sequences are MDHEN and SYDVKM. In nucleotides, the CDR3 is TGTGCCAGCAGTTTTGGAGGAAGTGGAGGAGAGACCCAGTACTTC. It encodes CASSFGGSGGETQYF. Variable domain in full (rest from reference TRBV28 and TRBJ2-5): DVKVTQSSRYLVKRTGEKVFLECVQDMDHENMFWYRQDPGLGLRLIYFSYDVKMKEKGDIPEGYSVSREKKERFSLILESASTNQTSMYLCASSFGGSGGETQYFGPGTRLLVL.

This clone was recorded once. The chain is built from TRBV21-1 and TRBJ1-2; the table's TRBD1 call for D was not verified on the DNA. TRBV21-1 is tagged as a pseudogene. This CDR3 is 15 amino acids long. CDR3 in DNA: TGTGCCAGCAGCAGCCCTCCCGGGACAGACTATGGCTACACCTTC. Translation gives CASSSPPGTDYGYTF.

The rearrangement joins TRBV7-2 to TRBJ1-5, with unresolved D. CDR3 size: 14 residues. V lost 4 bases to trimming and J lost 2 bases, with 9 bases between them. From germline, CDR1 is SGHTA and CDR2 FQGNSA. The CDR3 is CASSSRPGNQPQHF. The CDR3 nucleotides are TGTGCCAGCAGCTCCAGGCCGGGCAATCAGCCCCAGCATTTT. The full variable domain, rest sourced from reference TRBV7-2 and TRBJ1-5, is GAGVSQSPSNKVTEKGKDVELRCDPISGHTALYWYRQSLGQGLEFLIYFQGNSAPDKSGLPSDRFSAERTGGSVSTLTIQRTQQEDSAVYLCASSSRPGNQPQHFGDGTRLSIL.

The chain has TRBV6-5 and TRBJ1-6; D gene unclear. V lost 7 bases to trimming and J lost 9 bases, with 13 bases between them. The CDR3 is 13 residues long. CDR1 MNHEY and CDR2 SVGAGI come from the germline V gene. The CDR3 loop is CASKAAVASPLHF. The CDR3 DNA is TGTGCCAGCAAAGCGGCGGTGGCTTCACCCCTCCACTTT.

The chain is built from TRBV30 and TRBJ1-5; tentative D call: TRBD1 (5 bases). The V end was cut by 1 base, the J end by 1 base, with 11 bases between. Germline CDR1 reads GTSNPN; CDR2 reads SVGIG (reference sequence). The length of the CDR3 is 15 residues. CDR3 DNA sequence: TGTGCCTGGAGTGATGTAACAGGAAGCAATCAGCCCCAGCATTTT. This translates into CAWSDVTGSNQPQHF.

This clone was found once. J is TRBJ2-1 and V is TRBV21-1; TRBD1 is taken as the D call from the table, unchecked against the DNA. TRBV21-1 is deemed a pseudogene. The CDR3 is made up of 13 amino acids. The CDR3 DNA reads as TGTGCCAGCTCCTGGACAGGGGGCAATGAGCAGTTCTTC. Encoded protein: CASSWTGGNEQFF.

The chain links TRBV27 to TRBJ2-7; weak D call: TRBD2 (7 bases). Trimming cost V 5 bases and J 7 bases, with 18 bases left between them. This CDR3 spans 14 amino acids. Germline loops: CDR1 MNHEY, CDR2 SMNVEV (reference sequence). The CDR3 is CASSPGGGGKEQYF. In DNA, the CDR3 is TGTGCCAGCAGTCCCGGAGGGGGGGGGAAGGAGCAGTACTTC.

This clone was counted only a few times. This chain joins TRBV29-1 and TRBJ2-7; 7 positions agree with TRBD1. V lost 4 bases, J lost 2 bases, and 8 bases stayed unmatched. Germline lookup yields CDR1 SQVTM and CDR2 ANQGSEA. CDR3 length: 14 amino acids. The chain's CDR3 is CSVVSRDSTYEQYF. CDR3 coding DNA: TGCAGCGTTGTTTCGAGGGACAGTACCTACGAGCAGTACTTC.